These 29 T cell receptor beta chains share one sample of origin, sequenced in a study of blood T cell repertoires in COVID-19. The protocol was immunoSEQ multiplex PCR, while the TCRdb copy is restricted to in-frame clones and leaves out a portion. The sample holds 220,000 or so clones, more than 75% seen once. The specimen sequenced was peripheral blood. Receptors originate from a woman of 80 years or more with COVID-19, enrolled during active disease.

The rearrangement links TRBV28 to TRBJ2-1; the D gene is possibly TRBD2 (5 bases). CDR1 MDHEN and CDR2 SYDVKM come from the germline V gene. CDR3 length equals 12 residues. V shed 7 bases and J shed 7 bases, with 11 bases lying between them. CDR3 sequence (DNA): TGTGCCAGCACCACCGGGGAGAATGAGCAGTTCTTC. Translating gives CASTTGENEQFF.

The rearrangement joins TRBV2 to TRBJ1-1; D may be TRBD1 (6 bases). The length of the CDR3 is 14 residues. Per germline, CDR1 SNHLY and CDR2 FYNNEI. The ends were cut back, 6 bases at V and 1 base at J, with 12 bases in the middle. CDR3 bases: TGTGCCAGCAGGCGGACAGTCTCGAACACTGAAGCTTTCTTT. As protein: CASRRTVSNTEAFF.

CDR3 sequence reads: CASSLQVSSSYNEQFF. CDR3 bases: TGTGCCAGCTCACTACAGGTCTCCAGCTCCTACAATGAGCAGTTCTTC. J is TRBJ2-1 and V is TRBV18, with a possible D match to TRBD1 (5 bases). The V gene lost 4 bases and the J gene lost 0 bases, with 13 bases spanning the gap. This CDR3 spans 16 amino acids. Germline V lookup: CDR1 KGHSH, CDR2 LQKENI.

This clone was observed a single time. This chain joins TRBV13 and TRBJ2-5; the match to TRBD2 covers 7 bases. The CDR3 extends over 16 amino acids. Germline CDR1 is PRHDT and CDR2 is FYEKMQ (reference sequence). J lost 5 bases, V lost 5 bases, and 14 bases had no gene match. The CDR3 nucleotides are TGTGCCAGCAGCCAGCCTACTGGGACTACGGATGAGACCCAGTACTTC. It is translated as CASSQPTGTTDETQYF.

The V call is TRBV9, the J call TRBJ1-6; TRBD1 matches 8 bases. CDR1 SGDLS and CDR2 YYNGEE come from the germline V gene. With 2 bases clipped from V and 7 bases from J, the junction kept 5 bases outside the gene matches. CDR3 size: 15 residues. The CDR3 here is CASSVTGGRNSPLHF. The CDR3 nucleotides are TGTGCCAGCAGCGTTACAGGGGGAAGGAATTCACCCCTCCACTTT.

The sample holds a few counts of this clone. The chain employs TRBV19 and TRBJ2-2; 8 bases line up with TRBD1. CDR1 LNHDA and CDR2 SQIVND come from the germline V gene (reference sequence). V shed 7 bases, J shed 3 bases, and the junction held 4 bases outside the gene matches. This CDR3 has 14 residues. This CDR3 is CASKTGGYTGELFF. CDR3 DNA: TGTGCCAGTAAAACAGGGGGGTACACCGGGGAGCTGTTTTTT.

This chain joins TRBV28 and TRBJ2-7, with 7 bases matching TRBD1. The CDR3 spans 15 residues. CDR1 is MDHEN and CDR2 is SYDVKM in the germline V gene. V dropped 2 bases and J dropped 2; count of bases not matched to a gene: 6. The CDR3 DNA is TGTGCCAGCAGTTTAAGGACAGGCCAACCCTACGAGCAGTACTTC. This encodes CASSLRTGQPYEQYF.

This chain joins TRBV5-1 and TRBJ1-1; a possible D gene is TRBD1 (5 bases). Germline V gives CDR1 SGHRS, CDR2 YFSETQ. The ends were cut back, 4 bases at V and 0 bases at J, with 22 bases in the middle. The CDR3 has 18 amino acids. The DNA of the CDR3 is TGCGCCAGCAGCCCCGAGGTATGGGGCGGAGTGATGAACACTGAAGCTTTCTTT. This sequence encodes CASSPEVWGGVMNTEAFF.

The chain uses TRBV7-2 and TRBJ2-7; weak D call: TRBD1 (5 bases). The CDR3 runs 11 residues. Germline V lookup: CDR1 SGHTA, CDR2 FQGNSA. The V and J ends lost 8 bases and 3 bases respectively, with 8 bases between them. Here the CDR3 reads CASGQGYEQYF. The CDR3 DNA follows: TGTGCCAGCGGCCAGGGCTACGAGCAGTACTTC.

This chain uses TRBV19 with TRBJ1-1; 7 bases map to TRBD1. This CDR3 has 13 residues. The V gene end was trimmed by 10 bases and the J gene end by 2 bases; junction bases not matched to a gene: 7. Per the germline V gene, CDR1 is LNHDA and CDR2 is SQIVND (reference sequence). The CDR3 spells CATRDSINTEAFF. The CDR3 DNA reads as TGTGCCACCAGGGACAGCATCAACACTGAAGCTTTCTTT.

In the case of this clone: Other DNA variants within this sample encode the same CDR3. V and J are TRBV20-1 and TRBJ2-7; a weak D match, TRBD2 (6 bases). The germline CDR1 and CDR2 sequences are DFQATT and SNEGSKA (reference sequence). The germline V and J ends were trimmed by 3 bases and 6 bases, with 9 bases remaining between them. The CDR3 is 11 residues long. For the CDR3, the DNA is TGCAGTGCTAGGGATAGCGGCGAGCAGTACTTC. Translating gives CSARDSGEQYF.

This clone was found once. The chain carries TRBV12-3 or TRBV12-4 and TRBJ1-1; D not certain. This CDR3 comprises 10 residues. Trimming took off 6 bases at V and 10 bases at J, with 9 bases between the two ends. The CDR3 reads CASSQVGAFF. DNA of the CDR3: TGTGCCAGCAGCCAGGTTGGAGCTTTCTTT.

V usage is TRBV29-1 and J usage is TRBJ1-3; TRBD1 agrees at 7 bases. After removal of 4 bases from V and 4 bases from J, the junction contained 4 bases not matched to a gene. The CDR3 runs 13 residues. From germline, CDR1 is SQVTM and CDR2 ANQGSEA. CDR3 protein: CSVGDSLGNTIYF. CDR3 coding DNA: TGCAGCGTTGGGGACAGCCTGGGAAACACCATATATTTT.

This sequence joins TRBV6-5 and TRBJ1-4, with 8 bases fitting TRBD1. V gave up 8 bases and J gave up 7 bases; unmatched junction bases: 6. Germline V gene sequence: CDR1 MNHEY, CDR2 SVGAGI. CDR3 length: 13 amino acids. The chain's CDR3 is CASSGQVFEKLFF. The DNA of the CDR3 is TGTGCCAGCTCGGGACAGGTTTTTGAAAAACTGTTTTTT.

This clone showed up just a few times. The chain carries TRBV5-6 and TRBJ1-3; D unresolved. CDR1 and CDR2 from the germline V gene are SGHDT and YYEEEE. The CDR3 runs to 13 residues. Deletions cut 2 bases from V and 8 bases from J, with 11 bases between. The DNA for the CDR3 is TGTGCCAGCAGCTTAACTAGGGTTGACACCATATATTTT. It specifies CASSLTRVDTIYF.

The V gene is TRBV7-9, the J gene TRBJ2-5; 10 bases align to TRBD2. Germline lookup yields CDR1 SEHNR and CDR2 FQNEAQ (reference sequence). There are 16 residues in the CDR3. V dropped 6 bases and J dropped 3; count of bases not matched to a gene: 10. The CDR3 spells CASSPLAGDLEETQYF. The CDR3 DNA is TGTGCCAGCAGTCCTCTAGCGGGGGACCTAGAAGAGACCCAGTACTTC.

The chain joins TRBV5-1 to TRBJ1-1, with TRBD1 matching 7 bases. From germline, CDR1 is SGHRS and CDR2 YFSETQ. V shed 4 bases and J 8 bases; nucleotides not matched to a gene: 5. This CDR3 has 12 amino acids. The CDR3 is CASSLRDSEAFF. As DNA, the CDR3 is TGCGCCAGCAGCCTTCGGGACAGCGAAGCTTTCTTT.

The V gene is TRBV7-2, the J gene TRBJ1-4, with 7 bases aligning to TRBD1. The CDR3 contains 16 residues. Germline assignment: CDR1 SGHTA and CDR2 FQGNSA. V dropped 4 bases and J dropped 3; count of bases not matched to a gene: 8. CDR3 sequence (DNA): TGTGCCAGCAGCTCCGTCCCGGGACAGTCTAATGAAAAACTGTTTTTT. Protein sequence: CASSSVPGQSNEKLFF.

DNA for the CDR3: TGTGCCAGCAGCTTAGCGAGCCCTAGCGGGGGATGGGGAGGGGAGCTGTTTTTT. It encodes CASSLASPSGGWGGELFF. The genes are TRBV7-2 and TRBJ2-2, with 10 bases lining up with TRBD2. Germline V lookup: CDR1 SGHTA, CDR2 FQGNSA. V was pared by 0 bases and J by 8 bases, with 12 bases of the junction left unmatched. The CDR3 covers 18 residues.

V is TRBV28 and J is TRBJ1-1; a weak D match, TRBD1 (6 bases). CDR1 MDHEN and CDR2 SYDVKM come from the germline V gene. Between the trimmed V and J ends, which lost 6 bases and 4 bases, there was a span of 12 bases. This CDR3 comprises 13 residues. CDR3 in amino acids: CASRRGGFTEAFF. The DNA of the CDR3 is TGTGCCAGCAGAAGGGGGGGATTCACTGAAGCTTTCTTT.

V is TRBV4-2 and J is TRBJ1-2; no firm D call. Germline V CDR1 and CDR2: LGHNA, YNFKEQ. The CDR3 extends over 14 amino acids. Trimming took 2 bases from V and 4 from J, leaving 11 bases between them. This chain's CDR3 is CASSQHRSSYGYTF. CDR3 DNA: TGTGCCAGCAGCCAACACAGATCCTCCTATGGCTACACCTTC.

The chain is built from TRBV6-5 and TRBJ1-3; D possibly corresponds to TRBD1 (5 bases). This CDR3 comprises 12 residues. Trimming removed 8 bases from V and 2 bases from J, with 7 bases in between. CDR1 is MNHEY, CDR2 SVGAGI, per germline. The CDR3 protein is CASGGTGNTIYF. The CDR3 DNA reads TGTGCCAGCGGGGGGACTGGAAACACCATATATTTT.

In its sample, this clone was seen once. V is TRBV19 and J is TRBJ1-2; 7 positions agree with TRBD1. Germline V lookup: CDR1 LNHDA, CDR2 SQIVND (reference sequence). The junction had 13 bases not matched to a gene; V was cut back by 5 bases and J by 4 bases. There are 16 residues in the CDR3. Written as DNA, the CDR3 is TGTGCCAGTAGTCCGTTAGGGGACAGCCGAATCTATGGCTACACCTTC. Protein sequence: CASSPLGDSRIYGYTF.

This clone was seen a single time. This chain links TRBV27 with TRBJ2-1; the D gene is possibly TRBD2 (5 bases). V was shortened by 2 bases and J by 5 bases, with 10 bases between the two germline ends. CDR3 length equals 14 residues. CDR1 and CDR2 from the germline V gene are MNHEY and SMNVEV (reference sequence). The CDR3 spells CASSLGSAHNEQFF. Here the CDR3 DNA reads TGTGCCAGCAGTTTAGGTAGCGCCCACAATGAGCAGTTCTTC.

The CDR3 sequence is CASSRLAESSYEQYF. Written as DNA, the CDR3 is TGTGCCAGCAGCCGACTAGCGGAGAGCTCCTACGAGCAGTACTTC. The chain links TRBV6-2 or TRBV6-3 to TRBJ2-7; 9 bases match TRBD2. CDR3 length: 15 residues. With 6 bases clipped from V and 0 bases from J, the junction kept 6 bases outside the gene matches. The germline gives CDR1 MNHEY, CDR2 SVGEGT.

The chain couples TRBV12-5 to TRBJ2-7, with a possible D match to TRBD1 (6 bases). The V gene lost 3 bases and the J gene lost 6 bases, with 6 bases spanning the gap. In germline, CDR1 is LGHNT, CDR2 FRNRAP. This CDR3 is 11 amino acids long. CDR3 nucleotides: TGTGCTAGTGGTTTAGGGGGCGAGCAGTACTTC. Amino acids: CASGLGGEQYF. The full variable domain, in which reference TRBV12-5 and TRBJ2-7 provide the parts outside the CDR3, is DARVTQTPRHKVTEMGQEVTMRCQPILGHNTVFWYRQTMMQGLELLAYFRNRAPLDDSGMPKDRFSAEMPDATLATLKIQPSEPRDSAVYFCASGLGGEQYFGPGTRLTVT.

This sequence joins TRBV5-3 and TRBJ1-4, with D maybe TRBD1 (5 bases). TRBV5-3 carries the ORF label, with uncertain function. The V end was cut by 10 bases, the J end by 6 bases, with 13 bases between. The CDR3 is made up of 12 amino acids. CDR3 nucleotide sequence: TGTGCCGAGCAGGGTCGGGATGAAAAACTGTTTTTT. Encoded protein: CAEQGRDEKLFF.

Only one count was recorded for this clone. The chain recombines TRBV27 with TRBJ1-1; 8 bases are a match to TRBD1. The CDR3 contains 15 residues. CDR1 is MNHEY and CDR2 is SMNVEV in the germline V gene (reference sequence). The J segment lost 4 bases and the V segment lost 5 bases, leaving 9 bases of the junction unmatched. CDR3 sequence (DNA): TGTGCCAGCAGTACTCTGACAGGGGCCGTCACTGAAGCTTTCTTT. This gives the protein CASSTLTGAVTEAFF.

This chain uses TRBV2 with TRBJ2-2; the D gene is possibly TRBD1 (6 bases). The V end lost 5 bases, the J end lost 3 bases, and 10 bases lay between the germline ends. CDR3 length: 14 amino acids. Germline CDR1 SNHLY, CDR2 FYNNEI. The CDR3 DNA reads as TGTGCCAGCAGTTTGACAGGCTACACCGGGGAGCTGTTTTTT. It yields the protein CASSLTGYTGELFF.